The clone carrying this TCR beta chain was seen a handful of times. The antigen is not known. This sample stems from a study of T-cell reconstitution after alpha-beta-depleted transplantation in children. Study observations and caveats: Newly made T cells mostly supplied T-cell counts and diversity one year after transplant.

The library targeted TCRbeta and was prepared with unique molecular identifiers. From the PCR reads, TCRdb called clonotypes with MiXCR, one entry per CDR3 protein. The sample contains about 90,000 distinct CDR3 sequences, about a sixth of which appear only once. The CDR3 consists of 18 residues. Losses at the gene ends were 0 bases for V and 0 bases for J; bases not matched to a gene: 10. The germline CDR1 and CDR2 sequences are DFQATT and SNEGSKA (reference sequence). This sequence was found in a male patient between 2 and 10 years old who had a stem cell transplant for acute lymphoblastic leukemia, so the T cells may come from the graft donor. Specimen: PBMCs, mostly from graft donor cells, collected 180 days after TCRalphabeta/CD19-depleted stem cell transplant. The V gene is TRBV20-1, the J gene TRBJ2-3, with TRBD2 identical over 9 bases. The CDR3 bases are TGCAGTGCTAGAGAGGGGACTAGCCCCAGCCTTAGCACAGATACGCAGTATTTT. Encoded protein: CSAREGTSPSLSTDTQYF.